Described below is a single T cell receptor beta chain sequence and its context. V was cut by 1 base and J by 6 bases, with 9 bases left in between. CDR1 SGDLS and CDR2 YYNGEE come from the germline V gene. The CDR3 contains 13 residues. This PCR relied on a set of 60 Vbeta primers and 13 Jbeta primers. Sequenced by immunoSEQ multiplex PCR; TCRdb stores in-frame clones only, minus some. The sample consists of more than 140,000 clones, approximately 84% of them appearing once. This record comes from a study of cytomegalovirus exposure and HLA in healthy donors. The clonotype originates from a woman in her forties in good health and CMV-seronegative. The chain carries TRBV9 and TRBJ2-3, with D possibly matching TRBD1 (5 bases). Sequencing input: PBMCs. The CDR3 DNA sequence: TGTGCCAGCAGCGTACAGGGTTATGATACGCAGTATTTT. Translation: CASSVQGYDTQYF.